Listed below are T cell receptor beta chains from one sample, sequenced in a study of T cell responses to AZD1222 COVID-19 vaccine. Some clones are missing from TCRdb's copy, which holds only in-frame ones; the method was immunoSEQ multiplex PCR. The table has 150,000 to 200,000 clones, about 86% seen once. This specimen consisted of peripheral blood, obtained 28 days after the second AZD1222 dose. These receptors originate from an adult who received the AZD1222 COVID-19 vaccine. Both conserved end residues are part of each CDR3. Each record gives: CDR3 protein, CDR3 DNA, V gene, D gene, CDR3 length, clone size, J gene. A D gene is named only where the DNA matches it firmly. Clone size is shown for a subset of rows, as once, few, many or a class of expanded clone.

CASSQDPTSATWQTQYF | TGCGCCAGCAGCCAAGATCCGACTAGTGCCACGTGGCAGACCCAGTACTTC | TRBV4-1 | - | 17 | - | TRBJ2-5
CASSVVVNTEAFF | TGTGCCAGCAGCGTAGTGGTCAACACTGAAGCTTTCTTT | TRBV9 | - | 13 | - | TRBJ1-1
CASSVGQGRYEQYF | TGTGCCAGCAGTGTCGGTCAGGGTCGCTACGAGCAGTACTTC | TRBV25-1 | - | 14 | few | TRBJ2-7
CAWGLEVARNYGYTF | TGTGCCTGGGGCCTTGAGGTCGCACGAAACTATGGCTACACCTTC | TRBV30 | - | 15 | - | TRBJ1-2
CASSPEGLAGAQFF | TGTGCCAGCAGCCCGGAGGGACTAGCGGGGGCCCAGTTCTTC | TRBV3-1/TRBV3-2 | TRBD2 | 14 | - | TRBJ2-1
CASTGGRRAEAFF | TGTGCCAGCACCGGGGGCCGCAGGGCTGAAGCTTTCTTT | TRBV12-3/TRBV12-4 | - | 13 | - | TRBJ1-1
CASSESNYGYTF | TGTGCCAGCAGTGAATCGAACTATGGCTACACCTTC | TRBV2 | - | 12 | - | TRBJ1-2
CASSLGGGEPEAFF | TGCGCCAGCAGCTTGGGAGGGGGGGAACCTGAAGCTTTCTTT | TRBV5-1 | - | 14 | - | TRBJ1-1
CASSQTEGPFGYTF | TGTGCCAGTAGTCAGACGGAGGGCCCCTTTGGCTACACCTTC | TRBV19 | - | 14 | - | TRBJ1-2
CASSSGGRSYNSPLHF | TGTGCCAGTAGTAGCGGTGGTCGCTCCTATAATTCACCCCTCCACTTT | TRBV19 | - | 16 | - | TRBJ1-6
CASSPDPGEQYF | TGTGCCAGCTCACCCGACCCAGGGGAGCAGTACTTC | TRBV18 | - | 12 | - | TRBJ2-7
CASSYGGDRGQPQHF | TGTGCCAGCAGTTACGGGGGGGACCGGGGTCAGCCCCAGCATTTT | TRBV6-5 | - | 15 | - | TRBJ1-5
CASSLTHGRGSSYEQYF | TGTGCCAGCAGCTTAACCCACGGGCGGGGTAGCTCCTACGAGCAGTACTTC | TRBV7-3 | - | 17 | - | TRBJ2-7
CASSPRAENEKLFF | TGTGCCAGCAGCCCACGGGCAGAAAATGAAAAACTGTTTTTT | TRBV5-5 | - | 14 | - | TRBJ1-4
CASSIQTSGYFYSYEQYF | TGTGCCAGTAGTATACAAACTAGCGGGTACTTTTACTCCTACGAGCAGTACTTC | TRBV19 | TRBD2 | 18 | - | TRBJ2-7
CASRVVGNTEAFF | TGCGCCAGCAGAGTCGTGGGGAACACTGAAGCTTTCTTT | TRBV5-1 | - | 13 | - | TRBJ1-1
CAIRQGLNSPLHF | TGTGCCATCCGACAGGGACTAAATTCACCCCTCCACTTT | TRBV6-5 | TRBD1 | 13 | - | TRBJ1-6
CASSLAGFEAFF | TGTGCCAGCAGCTTAGCGGGATTTGAAGCTTTCTTT | TRBV7-9 | - | 12 | - | TRBJ1-1
CAWRQGSNTEAFF | TGTGCCTGGAGACAGGGATCGAACACTGAAGCTTTCTTT | TRBV30 | - | 13 | - | TRBJ1-1
CSVVWDSSYEQYF | TGCAGCGTTGTATGGGACAGTTCCTACGAGCAGTACTTC | TRBV29-1 | TRBD1 | 13 | - | TRBJ2-7
CASSLDRARGTQYF | TGCGCCAGCAGCTTGGACAGGGCGAGAGGTACGCAGTATTTT | TRBV5-1 | - | 14 | - | TRBJ2-3
CASSLTVQETQYF | TGTGCCAGCAGCTTGACAGTCCAAGAGACCCAGTACTTC | TRBV13 | - | 13 | - | TRBJ2-5
CASSYSRYPYEQYF | TGTGCCAGCAGTTACTCACGGTACCCCTACGAGCAGTACTTC | TRBV6-5 | - | 14 | - | TRBJ2-7
CASSLEGGGAYGYTF | TGTGCCAGCAGCTTAGAGGGGGGGGGAGCTTATGGCTACACCTTC | TRBV7-2 | - | 15 | - | TRBJ1-2
CAWSRGAGGAEQFF | TGTGCCTGGAGTCGGGGGGCCGGCGGAGCTGAGCAGTTCTTC | TRBV30 | - | 14 | - | TRBJ2-1
CASSVPPNRGLDTEAFF | TGTGCCAGCAGCGTCCCCCCGAATAGGGGGCTGGACACTGAAGCTTTCTTT | TRBV9 | TRBD1 | 17 | - | TRBJ1-1
CASSEYSGGARETQYF | TGTGCCAGCAGTGAATATAGCGGGGGGGCCCGCGAGACCCAGTACTTC | TRBV6-1 | TRBD2 | 16 | - | TRBJ2-5
CAWSVLGRNQPQHF | TGTGCCTGGAGTGTACTGGGGCGCAATCAGCCCCAGCATTTT | TRBV30 | - | 14 | once | TRBJ1-5
CASSRGLAGDSTDTQYF | TGCGCCAGCAGCCGAGGACTAGCGGGAGATAGCACAGATACGCAGTATTTT | TRBV4-3 | TRBD2 | 17 | - | TRBJ2-3
CASSSRLAGGPDTQYF | TGTGCCAGCTCATCCCGACTAGCGGGGGGCCCCGATACGCAGTATTTT | TRBV18 | TRBD2 | 16 | - | TRBJ2-3
CASSLGGQSYGYTF | TGTGCCAGCAGCCTAGGGGGGCAGAGCTATGGCTACACCTTC | TRBV25-1 | - | 14 | - | TRBJ1-2
CASSLVASGGANEQFF | TGCGCCAGCAGCTTGGTTGCTAGCGGGGGGGCCAATGAGCAGTTCTTC | TRBV5-1 | TRBD2 | 16 | once | TRBJ2-1
CASSESWGQGLDTQYF | TGTGCCAGCAGTGAATCGTGGGGACAGGGTCTAGATACGCAGTATTTT | TRBV6-1 | TRBD1 | 16 | - | TRBJ2-3
CASSGRDYYGYTF | TGTGCCAGCAGCGGAAGGGATTACTATGGCTACACCTTC | TRBV11-2 | - | 13 | - | TRBJ1-2
CASSPPIVYREGEQYF | TGTGCCAGCTCACCCCCCATCGTCTACCGCGAGGGCGAGCAGTACTTC | TRBV18 | - | 16 | once | TRBJ2-7
CASSTLTGTGNGYTF | TGCGCCAGCAGCACCTTAACCGGGACAGGGAATGGCTACACCTTC | TRBV5-1 | TRBD1 | 15 | - | TRBJ1-2
CASRATGSTYEQYF | TGTGCCAGCAGAGCAACAGGGTCGACCTACGAGCAGTACTTC | TRBV6-5 | - | 14 | - | TRBJ2-7
CACERGFFYF | TGTGCCTGTGAGCGGGGGTTCTTCTACTTC | TRBV30 | TRBD2 | 10 | - | TRBJ2-7
CAWTSGGFQFF | TGTGCCTGGACCAGCGGGGGTTTTCAGTTCTTC | TRBV30 | TRBD2 | 11 | - | TRBJ2-1